This TCR beta chain was observed in a study of memory CD4+ T cells and cytomegalovirus serostatus (dated by TCRdb to between 2018 and 2020). As for the study more broadly: A total of around 35 healthy Belgian adults, of whom 9 were CMV seropositive and approximately 24 were CMV seronegative, were included in the cohort. To replicate a published TCR-based CMV serostatus classifier, the study sequenced CD4+ memory TCRbeta repertoires from a Belgian cohort whose cytomegalovirus serostatus was known.

CDR1 and CDR2 were assigned from the germline V gene as SGHRS and YFSETQ. Trimming costs V 0 bases and J 2 bases, and their ends lie 12 bases apart. The CDR3 covers 16 residues, taking in both the cysteine and the phenylalanine. The only DNA kept is the CDR3, 48 bases in frame from the first base. Concerning this clone: What antigen it recognizes has not been identified. Base qualities are not at hand, and no much larger clone is one base apart.

What the work shows at the level of the full study, not this receptor alone: The results were read as suggesting that the CMV-associated TCR signature is, for the most part, present in the CD4+ memory repertoire. On the Belgian cohort, the classifier built on the original framework reached a median bootstrapped AUC of approximately 0.94, with a 95% CI of 0.76-1.00. Unlike the original study, which covered naive and memory CD4+ and CD8+ populations, the Belgian study sequenced only CD4+CD45RO+ memory cells. Of under 200 previously reported CMV-associated TCRbeta sequences, some 67 appeared in the CD4+ memory repertoires, each in one to five individuals. For predicting CMV serostatus, the median bootstrapped AUC was about 0.95 using the original framework and 0.91 using a US-trained random forest.

The Quick-DNA Microprep Kit was used to extract genomic DNA from the sorted cells. TCRbeta DNA was amplified with the immunoSEQ hsTCRbeta kit following the manufacturer's protocol. TCRbeta libraries were sequenced on an Illumina MiSeq instrument. Per the authors' processing: Removing out-of-frame sequences left a few million distinct TCRbeta sequences, an average of around 67,000 per individual. Each individual was scored using the number of 164 previously reported CMV-associated TCRbeta sequences that the individual carried and the total number of productive distinct TCRbeta sequences. A beta-binomial model was reimplemented in Python, and random forests from scikit-learn, run with default parameters, were trained on data from the US cohort. Classifier performance on the Belgian cohort was reported as the median AUC with percentile confidence intervals calculated over 10,000 bootstrap iterations. TCRdb's version of the immuneACCESS table is confined to in-frame rearrangements and falls short of the full clone set. An unresolved V gene accounts for under half of the shortfall where checked; the remainder is of unknown origin. V, J and clone size are those of that table, while D and trimming were read from the DNA. The sample table holds 45,000 to 60,000 clones, of which 74% were seen once. The top ten constitute 1.2% of the sample.

Single viable CD3+CD4+CD8-CD45RO+ cells were sorted as memory CD4+ T cells on a FACSAria II. CMV serostatus was assessed using a Roche Elecsys assay, by which serum IgG against CMV pp150, pp28, p38 and p52 was detected. Once the samples were thawed, total CD4+ T cells were enriched through positive selection using CD4 magnetic microbeads. The samples came from a different study that was designed specifically to examine the CD4+ T cell memory repertoire. Peripheral blood mononuclear cells were isolated and cryopreserved following standard operating procedures; serum was stored at -80 °C. The staining relied on CD3-PerCP (BW264/56), CD4-APC (RPA-T4), CD45RO-PE (UCHT1) and CD8-Pacific Orange (3B5) antibodies, and Sytox blue was used to exclude non-viable cells.

Sequences were obtained from memory CD4+ T cells from blood. This receptor was identified in an adult in good health and CMV-seropositive. The V and J segments used are TRBV5-1 and TRBJ1-5; there is no confident call for the D gene. The CDR3 reads as follows: CASSLGYGRGNQPQHF. The nucleotide sequence is given as TGCGCCAGCAGCTTGGGATACGGAAGGGGCAATCAGCCCCAGCATTTT.